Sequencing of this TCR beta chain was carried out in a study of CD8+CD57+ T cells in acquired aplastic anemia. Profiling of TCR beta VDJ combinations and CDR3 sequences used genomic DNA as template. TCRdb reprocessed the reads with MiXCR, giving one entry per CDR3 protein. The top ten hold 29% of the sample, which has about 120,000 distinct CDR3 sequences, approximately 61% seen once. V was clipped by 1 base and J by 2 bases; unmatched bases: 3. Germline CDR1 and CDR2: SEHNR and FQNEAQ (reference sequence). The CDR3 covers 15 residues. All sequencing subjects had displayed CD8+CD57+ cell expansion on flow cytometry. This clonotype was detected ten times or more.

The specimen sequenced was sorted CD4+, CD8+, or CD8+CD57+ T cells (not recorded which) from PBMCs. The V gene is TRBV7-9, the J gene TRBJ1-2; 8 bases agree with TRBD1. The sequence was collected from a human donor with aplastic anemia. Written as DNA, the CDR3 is TGTGCCAGCAGCTTAGGAGCAGGGGGCAACTATGGCTACACCTTC. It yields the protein CASSLGAGGNYGYTF.